Listed here are 28 T cell receptor beta chains from one sample, sequenced in a study of cytomegalovirus exposure and HLA in healthy donors (dated by TCRdb to 2016 to 2017). The library was made by the immunoSEQ multiplex PCR assay. The multiplex PCR relied on a mix of 60 forward primers for TCR Vbeta segments and 13 reverse primers for TCR Jbeta segments. TCRdb holds this immuneACCESS table with in-frame rearrangements only. Some clones are missing; in checked studies, unresolved V genes explain under half, and the rest has no known cause. Counted in this sample were around 170,000 clones; less than 80% of them appeared once. The ten biggest clones cover under 0.9% of the sample. Sequencing was done on a sample of PBMCs. The receptor source for this set is a woman aged 35 to 49 in good health and CMV-seronegative.

DNA for the CDR3: TGCGCCAGCAGCCAAGAGGAGAGGCCCCCCAGCGAGCAGTACTTC. Its protein is CASSQEERPPSEQYF. The chain recombines TRBV4-1 with TRBJ2-7; D call uncertain. The V end was cut by 0 bases, the J end by 6 bases, with 15 bases between. Germline V gene sequence: CDR1 MGHRA, CDR2 YSYEKL. The CDR3 loop spans 15 amino acids.

This clone showed up just once. V usage is TRBV9 and J usage is TRBJ2-1, with a weak D call TRBD2 (6 bases). Germline assignment: CDR1 SGDLS and CDR2 YYNGEE. CDR3 size: 17 residues. V was pared by 4 bases and J by 7 bases, with 24 bases between. For the CDR3, the DNA is TGTGCCAGCAGCTATACGACCGGGGGAGCTATGAGGAATGAGCAGTTCTTC. It yields the protein CASSYTTGGAMRNEQFF.

The V gene is TRBV2, the J gene TRBJ1-5; D uncertain. Germline values: CDR1 SNHLY, CDR2 FYNNEI. V lost 5 bases and J lost 4, with 15 bases in between. The CDR3 spans 15 residues. Here the CDR3 reads CASSTLGNLNQPQHF. CDR3 bases: TGTGCCAGCAGTACCCTCGGGAATTTGAATCAGCCCCAGCATTTT. The variable domain in full, completed from reference TRBV2 and TRBJ1-5, reads EPEVTQTPSHQVTQMGQEVILRCVPISNHLYFYWYRQILGQKVEFLVSFYNNEISEKSEIFDDQFSVERPDGSNFTLKIRSTKLEDSAMYFCASSTLGNLNQPQHFGDGTRLSIL.

The genes are TRBV7-2 and TRBJ2-1; a possible D gene is TRBD2 (5 bases). V lost 2 bases and J lost 5, with 10 bases in between. The CDR3 extends over 14 amino acids. Per germline, CDR1 SGHTA and CDR2 FQGNSA. This CDR3 is CASSLWLGDNEQFF. The DNA of the CDR3 is TGTGCCAGCAGCTTATGGCTCGGGGACAATGAGCAGTTCTTC.

The chain combines TRBV29-1 with TRBJ2-1, with D possibly matching TRBD1 (6 bases). Trimming took 5 bases from V and 4 from J, leaving 18 bases between them. This CDR3 region has 15 residues. Germline CDR1 and CDR2: SQVTM and ANQGSEA. The CDR3 loop reads CSVRGARGPYNEQFF. Here the CDR3 DNA reads TGCAGCGTTCGGGGAGCCAGGGGCCCTTACAATGAGCAGTTCTTC.

The V gene is TRBV7-9, the J gene TRBJ2-2, with 13 bases that match TRBD2. V lost 4 bases to trimming and J lost 2 bases; unmatched junction nucleotides: 4. CDR1 is SEHNR, CDR2 FQNEAQ, per germline (reference sequence). CDR3 length: 17 amino acids. Written as DNA, the CDR3 is TGTGCCAGCAGCTCACTAGCGGGGGGGCCTAACACCGGGGAGCTGTTTTTT. Amino acid sequence: CASSSLAGGPNTGELFF.

The gene calls are TRBV6-5 and TRBJ2-7, with 7 bases aligning to TRBD1. The CDR3 consists of 15 residues. Germline loops: CDR1 MNHEY, CDR2 SVGAGI. Losses at the gene ends were 2 bases for V and 3 bases for J; bases not matched to a gene: 7. The CDR3 sequence is CASSYGTELLYEQYF. The CDR3 DNA follows: TGTGCCAGCAGTTACGGGACAGAGCTTCTCTACGAGCAGTACTTC.

J is TRBJ2-3 and V is TRBV4-1; TRBD2 matches 8 bases. Trimming removed 1 base from V and 4 bases from J; junction bases left unmatched: 7. This CDR3 is 16 amino acids long. Germline CDR1 is MGHRA and CDR2 is YSYEKL. In nucleotides, the CDR3 is TGCGCCAGCAGCCAAGGGCCCAGCGGGAGCCCAGATACGCAGTATTTT. This translates into CASSQGPSGSPDTQYF.

In this sample, this clone turned up a few times. The rearrangement links TRBV7-6 to TRBJ1-5; the D is unclear. In germline, CDR1 is SGHVS, CDR2 FNYEAQ. The CDR3 has 14 amino acids. The V and J ends lost 5 bases and 7 bases respectively, with 15 bases between them. The CDR3 sequence: CASSPWASQQPQHF. The CDR3 bases are TGTGCCAGCAGCCCGTGGGCTTCCCAGCAGCCCCAGCATTTT. The entire variable domain, with the rest obtained from reference TRBV7-6 and TRBJ1-5, is as follows: GAGVSQSPRYKVTKRGQDVALRCDPISGHVSLYWYRQALGQGPEFLTYFNYEAQQDKSGLPNDRFSAERPEGSISTLTIQRTEQRDSAMYRCASSPWASQQPQHFGDGTRLSIL.

The chain combines TRBV5-1 with TRBJ2-7, with D unresolved. CDR1 SGHRS and CDR2 YFSETQ come from the germline V gene. CDR3 length equals 14 residues. V was cut by 0 bases and J by 3 bases, with 10 bases left in between. The CDR3 spells CASSLGPEFYEQYF. CDR3 nucleotide sequence: TGCGCCAGCAGCTTGGGCCCGGAGTTCTACGAGCAGTACTTC. The full variable domain, in which reference TRBV5-1 and TRBJ2-7 provide the parts outside the CDR3, is KAGVTQTPRYLIKTRGQQVTLSCSPISGHRSVSWYQQTPGQGLQFLFEYFSETQRNKGNFPGRFSGRQFSNSRSEMNVSTLELGDSALYLCASSLGPEFYEQYFGPGTRLTVT.

The genes are TRBV7-8 and TRBJ1-5; D perhaps matches TRBD1 (5 bases). Germline CDR1 reads SGHVS; CDR2 reads FQNEAQ. The CDR3 length is 14 residues. Trimming left V 0 bases short and J 2 bases short, with 5 bases between. The DNA for the CDR3 is TGTGCCAGCAGCTTAGCACAGGGCAATCAGCCCCAGCATTTT. It codes for CASSLAQGNQPQHF. The full variable domain, with the rest looked up from reference TRBV7-8 and TRBJ1-5, is GAGVSQSPRYKVAKRGQDVALRCDPISGHVSLFWYQQALGQGPEFLTYFQNEAQLDKSGLPSDRFFAERPEGSVSTLKIQRTQQEDSAVYLCASSLAQGNQPQHFGDGTRLSIL.

The genes are TRBV7-2 and TRBJ2-7, with 8 bases lining up with TRBD2. CDR3 size: 14 residues. J lost 2 bases, V lost 2 bases, and 2 bases had no gene match. The germline V gene encodes CDR1 SGHTA and CDR2 FQGNSA. The DNA of the CDR3 is TGTGCCAGCAGCTTAAGCGGGAGCGCCTACGAGCAGTACTTC. Its translation is CASSLSGSAYEQYF.

The chain employs TRBV4-2 and TRBJ2-1; 7 bases align to TRBD2. This CDR3 region has 16 residues. The J segment lost 6 bases and the V segment lost 0 bases, leaving 8 bases of the junction unmatched. Germline V gene data show CDR1 as LGHNA and CDR2 as YNFKEQ. This chain's CDR3 is CASSQDLGLEPNEQFF. DNA for the CDR3: TGTGCCAGCAGCCAAGATCTCGGACTAGAGCCCAATGAGCAGTTCTTC.

Points on this clone: This is likely a read error, given that the CDR3 carries no conserved phenylalanine or tryptophan at its end. The rearrangement joins TRBV11-3 to TRBJ1-2; 7 nucleotides agree with TRBD1. Germline assignment: CDR1 SGHNT and CDR2 YENEEA. V trimming: 4 bases; J trimming: 1 base; junction bases outside the gene matches: 6. The CDR3 runs 15 residues. The CDR3: CASSSDRDFNYGYTV. CDR3 coding DNA: TGTGCCAGCAGCTCAGACAGGGATTTTAACTATGGCTACACCGTC.

The rearrangement joins TRBV7-2 to TRBJ2-5; D is ambiguous. V was trimmed by 1 base and J by 5 bases, leaving 8 bases between them. The CDR3 runs to 13 residues. Germline CDR1 reads SGHTA; CDR2 reads FQGNSA. The CDR3 spells CASSLVRLETQYF. The CDR3 DNA reads as TGTGCCAGCAGCTTAGTCAGGCTGGAGACCCAGTACTTC.

In nucleotides, the CDR3 is TGTGCCAGCAGCCCCACGGGGGTAGCCAAAAACATTCAGTACTTC. This translates into CASSPTGVAKNIQYF. V gene TRBV7-8 combines with J gene TRBJ2-4; maybe TRBD2 (6 bases). Trimming left V 5 bases short and J 0 bases short, with 11 bases between. The CDR3 loop spans 15 amino acids. CDR1 and CDR2 from the germline V gene are SGHVS and FQNEAQ.

The V gene is TRBV21-1, the J gene TRBJ1-2; the DNA was not used to check the table's D call, TRBD1. TRBV21-1 is listed as a pseudogene. This CDR3 contains 15 residues. The CDR3 DNA reads as TGTGCCAGCAGCGGACCCGGCCGGCAGGGGCGTGGCTACACCTTC. Protein product: CASSGPGRQGRGYTF.

This chain uses TRBV15 with TRBJ2-1; 12 positions match TRBD2. Germline V lookup: CDR1 LNHNV, CDR2 YYDKDF (reference sequence). The trim removed 0 bases at V and 0 bases at J, leaving 6 bases unmatched. The CDR3 sequence is 19 residues long. The CDR3 spells CATSRDWWTSGTSYNEQFF. As DNA, the CDR3 is TGTGCCACCAGCAGAGATTGGTGGACTAGCGGGACCTCCTACAATGAGCAGTTCTTC.

For the CDR3, the DNA is TGTGCCAGCAGTTCGGGACTAGCGGGTCCCATCCAAGAGACCCAGTACTTC. It encodes CASSSGLAGPIQETQYF. This chain connects TRBV27 to TRBJ2-5; TRBD2 matches 12 bases. After removal of 4 bases from V and 1 base from J, the junction contained 7 bases not matched to a gene. This CDR3 has 17 residues. Germline V gives CDR1 MNHEY, CDR2 SMNVEV (reference sequence).

This sequence joins TRBV30 and TRBJ1-1; 7 bases are a match to TRBD1. CDR1 and CDR2 from the germline V gene are GTSNPN and SVGIG (reference sequence). CDR3 length: 15 amino acids. With V trimmed by 5 bases and J by 1 base, 10 bases remained unmatched. The CDR3 DNA is TGTGCCTGGGAAGACAGGGCCAGAGGGAACACTGAAGCTTTCTTT. It is translated as CAWEDRARGNTEAFF. The whole variable domain, remainder taken from reference TRBV30 and TRBJ1-1, is SQTIHQWPATLVQPVGSPLSLECTVEGTSNPNLYWYRQAAGRGLQLLFYSVGIGQISSEVPQNLSASRPQDRQFILSSKKLLLSDSGFYLCAWEDRARGNTEAFFGQGTRLTVV.

The gene calls are TRBV4-2 and TRBJ2-2, with D perhaps TRBD2 (5 bases). With 0 bases removed from V and 0 bases from J, the gap between germline ends came to 11 bases. CDR3 length: 17 amino acids. Germline CDR1 reads LGHNA; CDR2 reads YNFKEQ. The CDR3 here is CASSQDPSGANTGELFF. In DNA, the CDR3 is TGTGCCAGCAGCCAAGACCCCAGCGGCGCGAACACCGGGGAGCTGTTTTTT.

The chain carries TRBV15 and TRBJ2-1, with TRBD1 identical over 10 bases. Germline CDR1 reads LNHNV; CDR2 reads YYDKDF (reference sequence). This CDR3 contains 16 residues. The V segment lost 4 bases and the J segment 6 bases; nucleotides outside the gene matches: 9. DNA of the CDR3: TGTGCCACCAGCAAGGACAGGGGGGGATTGGGCAATGAGCAGTTCTTC. This sequence encodes CATSKDRGGLGNEQFF.

In nucleotides, the CDR3 is TGTGCCAGCAGTTCGAGATTGACAAGGGGCTATAGCAATCAGCCCCAGCATTTT. Translation: CASSSRLTRGYSNQPQHF. The chain combines TRBV27 with TRBJ1-5, with D tentatively TRBD1 (5 bases). This CDR3 comprises 18 residues. Trimming removed 4 bases from V and 0 bases from J, with 19 bases in between. CDR1 and CDR2 (germline): MNHEY, SMNVEV (reference sequence).

CDR3 loop: CASSTYNTIYF. The DNA of the CDR3 is TGTGCCAGCAGCACTTATAACACCATATATTTT. The V call is TRBV9, the J call TRBJ1-3; D uncertain. The CDR3 runs to 11 residues. V gave up 4 bases and J gave up 7 bases, with 6 bases separating them. The germline V gene has CDR1 SGDLS and CDR2 YYNGEE.

The chain uses TRBV5-1 and TRBJ2-1; 7 nucleotides match TRBD1. There are 16 residues in the CDR3. Germline-derived CDR1 and CDR2 are SGHRS and YFSETQ. The V and J ends lost 4 bases and 4 bases, in that order; junction bases with no gene match: 11. In DNA, the CDR3 is TGCGCCAGCAGCCCCGCGGCGCTGACAGGGTACAATGAGCAGTTCTTC. It translates to CASSPAALTGYNEQFF.

The V gene is TRBV27, the J gene TRBJ2-1; 10 nucleotides agree with TRBD1. The CDR3 covers 11 residues. The V and J ends lost 6 bases and 14 bases, in that order; junction bases with no gene match: 4. Germline CDR1 is MNHEY and CDR2 is SMNVEV (reference sequence). For the CDR3, the DNA is TGTGCCAGCAGCTCCGGGACAGGGGAGTTCTTC. As protein: CASSSGTGEFF.

The V and J genes are TRBV6-6 and TRBJ1-2, with 7 bases lining up with TRBD1. The CDR3 covers 16 residues. V was clipped by 2 bases and J by 5 bases; unmatched bases: 11. The germline V gene has CDR1 MNHNY and CDR2 SVGAGI (reference sequence). CDR3 protein: CASSYRPGQSGYGYTF. CDR3 nucleotide sequence: TGTGCCAGCAGTTACCGTCCGGGACAGTCTGGGTATGGCTACACCTTC.

This chain joins TRBV13 and TRBJ2-7; 7 bases agree with TRBD1. There are 14 residues in the CDR3. Germline CDR1 and CDR2: PRHDT and FYEKMQ (reference sequence). V lost 3 bases to trimming and J lost 2 bases; unmatched junction nucleotides: 4. CDR3 sequence reads: CASSFIDRAYEQYF. Here the CDR3 DNA reads TGTGCCAGCAGCTTTATAGACAGGGCCTACGAGCAGTACTTC. The complete variable domain, with remaining parts taken from reference TRBV13 and TRBJ2-7, reads AAGVIQSPRHLIKEKRETATLKCYPIPRHDTVYWYQQGPGQDPQFLISFYEKMQSDKGSIPDRFSAQQFSDYHSELNMSSLELGDSALYFCASSFIDRAYEQYFGPGTRLTVT.